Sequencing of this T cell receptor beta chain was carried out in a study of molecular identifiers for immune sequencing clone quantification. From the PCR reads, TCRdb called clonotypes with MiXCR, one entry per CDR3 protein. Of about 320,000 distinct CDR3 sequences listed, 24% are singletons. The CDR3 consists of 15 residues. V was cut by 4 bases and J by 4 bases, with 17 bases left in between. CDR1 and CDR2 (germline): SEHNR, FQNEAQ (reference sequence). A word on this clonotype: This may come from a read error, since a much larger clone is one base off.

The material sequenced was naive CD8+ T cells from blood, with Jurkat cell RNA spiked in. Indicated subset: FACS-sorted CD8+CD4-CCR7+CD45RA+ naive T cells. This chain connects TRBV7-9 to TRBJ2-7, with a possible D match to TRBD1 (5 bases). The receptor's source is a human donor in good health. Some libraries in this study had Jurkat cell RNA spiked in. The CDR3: CASSSPRQIIYEQYF. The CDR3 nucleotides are TGTGCCAGCAGCTCCCCGCGACAGATTATTTACGAGCAGTACTTC.